This TCR beta chain was identified during a study of CD8 T cells in Susac syndrome. Sequencing of TCR beta was performed on blood CD8+ T cells and on blood CD4+ T cells. The CD8+ and CD4+ T cells were isolated magnetically using a negative isolation approach, whereas the TEMRA cells were enriched by FACS. Deletions cut 1 base from V and 3 bases from J, with 12 bases between. The CDR3 consists of 14 residues. Germline CDR1 is SQVTM and CDR2 is ANQGSEA. With random hexamers, reverse transcription was performed on roughly 0.45 to 1 ug of RNA. Amplification of TCR beta CDR3 used immunoSEQ multiplex PCR across 54 Vbeta and 13 Jbeta. TCRdb processed the immunoSEQ multiplex PCR reads anew with MiXCR; each CDR3 protein has one entry. The repertoire holds 150,000 to 200,000 distinct CDR3 sequences, roughly 94% seen once, with about 0.094% in the top ten.

The origin of this receptor is a human donor with multiple sclerosis. The rearrangement joins TRBV29-1 to TRBJ1-1; D perhaps matches TRBD1 (5 bases). Sequenced material: CD4+ T cells from PBMCs. CDR3 residues: CSVEGKGGDTEAFF. CDR3 coding DNA: TGCAGCGTTGAAGGCAAGGGAGGGGACACTGAAGCTTTCTTT.